This T cell receptor beta chain was captured in a study of shared clonotypes between healthy human individuals. It was CD45RO-negative cells, positively selected for CCR7, that made up naive CD8 cells, with terminally differentiated effector memory CD45RA+ cells excluded. Overall study results and limits: Sampling involved blood alone; tissue repertoires likely differ.

TCRdb's copy holds only in-frame clones and misses some; the assay was immunoSEQ multiplex PCR. The sample holds some 2,100,000 clones, approximately 94% seen once. Germline V lookup: CDR1 LNHDA, CDR2 SQIVND (reference sequence). The V end lost 10 bases, the J end lost 4 bases, and 17 bases lay between the germline ends. The CDR3 length is 14 residues. Note on this clone: Its antigen is unknown.

Material: naive CD8+ T cells from PBMCs. The clonotype comes from a man younger than 35 in good health. Some clones in this sample may be carry-over from other donors' samples. The chain is built from TRBV19 and TRBJ1-5, with a possible D match to TRBD1 (6 bases). The CDR3 here is CATCIRDTNQPQHF. The CDR3 nucleotides read TGTGCCACCTGTATCAGGGACACTAATCAGCCCCAGCATTTT.